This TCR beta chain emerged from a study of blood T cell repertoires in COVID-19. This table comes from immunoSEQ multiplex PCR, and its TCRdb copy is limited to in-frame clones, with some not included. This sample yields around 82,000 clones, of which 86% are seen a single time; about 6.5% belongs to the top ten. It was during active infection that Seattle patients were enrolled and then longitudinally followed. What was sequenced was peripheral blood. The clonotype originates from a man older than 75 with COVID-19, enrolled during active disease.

The chain's CDR3 is CASSPERDTGELFF. The CDR3 nucleotides are TGTGCCAGCAGCCCGGAGAGGGACACCGGGGAGCTGTTTTTT. The chain has TRBV5-4 and TRBJ2-2; perhaps TRBD2 as D (5 bases). V lost 4 bases and J 3 bases, leaving 10 bases between the germline ends. The length of the CDR3 is 14 residues. The germline V gene has CDR1 SGHNT and CDR2 YYREEE (reference sequence).